This T cell receptor (beta chain) was sequenced for a study of blood T cell repertoires in COVID-19. About the study: The cDNA or gDNA used as material had been derived from T cells, B-cell-depleted T cells, or PBMCs.

Per germline, CDR1 LGHNA and CDR2 YSLEER. Trimming cost V 4 bases and J 5 bases; bases outside gene matches: 7. The CDR3 sequence is 14 residues long. The Seattle patients, enrolled during active infection, were followed longitudinally. The method was immunoSEQ multiplex PCR; TCRdb's version includes in-frame clones alone and lacks a portion of them. The data show roughly 380,000 clones, with 70% to 90% seen just once and 1.5% to 1.9% held by the top ten. V is TRBV4-3 and J is TRBJ2-7, with 8 bases lining up with TRBD1. This TCR derives from a woman aged 35 to 49 with COVID-19, enrolled during active disease. Sequences were obtained from peripheral blood. CDR3 bases: TGCGCCAGCAGCCCCAGGGGGCGTGGGGACGAGCAGTACTTC. As protein: CASSPRGRGDEQYF.